Below are 27 T cell receptor beta chains sequenced from a single sample in a study of cytomegalovirus exposure and HLA in healthy donors. The PCR employed 60 Vbeta primers together with 13 Jbeta primers. Only in-frame clones appear in the TCRdb table, and some are missing; sequencing was by immunoSEQ multiplex PCR. The sample holds 110,000 to 150,000 clones, 75% to 85% seen once. The sample consisted of PBMCs. Source of these receptors: a man between 35 and 55 years old in good health and CMV-seronegative.

The gene calls are TRBV5-1 and TRBJ1-4; D call uncertain. The V end was cut by 0 bases, the J end by 8 bases, with 8 bases between. Germline V lookup: CDR1 SGHRS, CDR2 YFSETQ. The CDR3 is made up of 13 amino acids. The CDR3 coding sequence is TGCGCCAGCAGCTTGGGGAGGGTCGAAAAACTGTTTTTT. Amino acids: CASSLGRVEKLFF. The full variable domain, its missing parts supplied by reference TRBV5-1 and TRBJ1-4, is KAGVTQTPRYLIKTRGQQVTLSCSPISGHRSVSWYQQTPGQGLQFLFEYFSETQRNKGNFPGRFSGRQFSNSRSEMNVSTLELGDSALYLCASSLGRVEKLFFGSGTQLSVL.

The chain has TRBV28 and TRBJ2-7; a possible D gene is TRBD1 (6 bases). There are 14 residues in the CDR3. The V gene lost 3 bases and the J gene lost 7 bases, with 16 bases spanning the gap. Germline assignment: CDR1 MDHEN and CDR2 SYDVKM. The DNA for the CDR3 is TGTGCCAGCAGTTTGAGCTCAGGGGTAGGGGAGCAGTACTTC. This encodes CASSLSSGVGEQYF.

This clone was seen only a few times. The chain uses TRBV5-6 and TRBJ1-6; a possible D gene is TRBD1 (6 bases). CDR1 and CDR2 (germline): SGHDT, YYEEEE. The CDR3 totals 14 residues. The ends were cut back, 4 bases at V and 8 bases at J, with 13 bases in the middle. CDR3 sequence: CASSVQGMYSPLHF. The CDR3 DNA sequence: TGTGCCAGCAGCGTGCAGGGGATGTATTCACCCCTCCACTTT.

This sequence joins TRBV27 and TRBJ2-1, with a possible D match to TRBD1 (5 bases). Germline-derived CDR1 and CDR2 are MNHEY and SMNVEV (reference sequence). This CDR3 has 13 amino acids. V lost 6 bases and J 0 bases, leaving 6 bases between the germline ends. The chain's CDR3 is CASRQGSYNEQFF. The CDR3 DNA reads TGTGCCAGCAGGCAGGGCTCCTACAATGAGCAGTTCTTC.

This clone was seen a single time. Additional DNA sequences in this sample encode the identical CDR3. The chain combines TRBV7-2 with TRBJ2-5; no firm D call. This CDR3 spans 13 amino acids. Trimming took 5 bases from V and 2 from J, leaving 9 bases between them. CDR1 and CDR2 from the germline V gene are SGHTA and FQGNSA. The CDR3 loop is CASSLRLQETQYF. The CDR3 coding sequence is TGTGCCAGCAGCCTGAGATTACAAGAGACCCAGTACTTC.

V and J are TRBV19 and TRBJ1-5, with a tentative D call TRBD1 (5 bases). Per germline, CDR1 LNHDA and CDR2 SQIVND (reference sequence). V dropped 3 bases and J dropped 9 bases, with 21 bases sitting between them. This CDR3 contains 16 residues. The CDR3 sequence is CASSMVRDPSQMPQHF. In nucleotides, the CDR3 is TGTGCCAGTAGTATGGTCAGGGATCCTTCCCAGATGCCCCAGCATTTT.

The rearrangement links TRBV10-3 to TRBJ1-4, with D possibly being TRBD1 (6 bases). The V gene lost 6 bases and the J gene lost 8 bases, with 13 bases spanning the gap. Germline CDR1 and CDR2: ENHRY and SYGVKD. CDR3 length: 13 residues. The CDR3 DNA sequence: TGTGCCATCAGCCGGCCAGGGGAAGAAAAACTGTTTTTT. It encodes CAISRPGEEKLFF.

This chain links TRBV6-6 with TRBJ2-7; D call uncertain. V was trimmed by 6 bases and J by 0 bases, leaving 15 bases between them. Germline values: CDR1 MNHNY, CDR2 SVGAGI (reference sequence). The CDR3 sequence is 15 residues long. The CDR3: CASSLPRSSSYEQYF. CDR3 nucleotides: TGTGCCAGCAGCCTCCCGCGGAGCAGCTCCTACGAGCAGTACTTC.

The chain couples TRBV25-1 to TRBJ1-6, with a possible D match to TRBD1 (5 bases). Trimming removed 5 bases at V and 8 bases at J, with 13 bases between. The length of the CDR3 is 14 residues. Per germline, CDR1 MGHDK and CDR2 SYGVNS. Here the CDR3 reads CASSPRVEYSPLHF. The CDR3 DNA sequence: TGTGCCAGCAGTCCCAGGGTGGAATATTCACCCCTCCACTTT.

The rearrangement joins TRBV30 to TRBJ1-2, with D possibly TRBD1 on 5 matching bases. Trimming stripped 3 bases from V and 3 bases from J, with 8 bases between. CDR3 length equals 12 residues. Germline V CDR1 and CDR2: GTSNPN, SVGIG (reference sequence). The CDR3 DNA reads TGTGCCTGGAGACAGGCGGACTATGGCTACACCTTC. It codes for CAWRQADYGYTF. The whole variable domain, remainder taken from reference TRBV30 and TRBJ1-2, is SQTIHQWPATLVQPVGSPLSLECTVEGTSNPNLYWYRQAAGRGLQLLFYSVGIGQISSEVPQNLSASRPQDRQFILSSKKLLLSDSGFYLCAWRQADYGYTFGSGTRLTVV.

The chain couples TRBV5-1 to TRBJ2-1; 8 bases line up with TRBD1. The CDR3 extends over 16 amino acids. Unmatched junction bases numbered 13, after V lost 2 bases and J lost 9 bases. CDR1 and CDR2 from the germline V gene are SGHRS and YFSETQ. Written as DNA, the CDR3 is TGCGCCAGCAGCTTACAGGGGGAACGGGCTCTGGGTGAGCAGTTCTTC. Residues: CASSLQGERALGEQFF.

Here the CDR3 DNA reads TGCGCCAGCAGCCAAGATAAGCCAGATACGCAGTATTTT. Translated: CASSQDKPDTQYF. This chain connects TRBV4-3 to TRBJ2-3; D is uncertain. This CDR3 comprises 13 residues. CDR1 LGHNA and CDR2 YSLEER come from the germline V gene. V was pared by 0 bases and J by 4 bases, with 5 bases between.

The chain is built from TRBV12-2 and TRBJ1-3. TRBV12-2 is a documented pseudogene. This CDR3 comprises 16 residues. CDR3 coding DNA: TGTGCAAGTCGCTTAGTTCCGTATTCCTCTGGAAACACCATATATTTT. The encoded protein is CASRLVPYSSGNTIYF.

For this clone: A read error may be the cause here, since a much bigger clone is one base away. The chain employs TRBV6-1 and TRBJ2-3; D remains unclear. Trimming left V 1 base short and J 2 bases short, with 4 bases between. Germline V gives CDR1 MNHNS, CDR2 SASEGT. This CDR3 has 13 residues. The CDR3 sequence is CASSEGDTDTQYF. DNA of the CDR3: TGTGCCAGCAGTGAAGGAGACACAGATACGCAGTATTTT.

This clone was recorded once. The rearrangement joins TRBV6-1 to TRBJ1-5; TRBD1 aligns across 7 bases. The V segment lost 4 bases and the J segment 0 bases; nucleotides outside the gene matches: 6. Germline V gives CDR1 MNHNS, CDR2 SASEGT. The CDR3 loop spans 16 amino acids. CDR3 bases: TGTGCCAGCAGTGGGGACAGAACTTATAGCAATCAGCCCCAGCATTTT. Residues: CASSGDRTYSNQPQHF.

The chain is built from TRBV9 and TRBJ2-5; TRBD2 aligns across 7 bases. Trimming cost V 0 bases and J 1 base; bases outside gene matches: 3. Germline V gives CDR1 SGDLS, CDR2 YYNGEE. The CDR3 covers 15 residues. CDR3 amino acids: CASSVVRGGQETQYF. The CDR3 nucleotides read TGTGCCAGCAGCGTAGTGCGCGGGGGCCAAGAGACCCAGTACTTC. The full variable domain, in which reference TRBV9 and TRBJ2-5 provide the parts outside the CDR3, is DSGVTQTPKHLITATGQRVTLRCSPRSGDLSVYWYQQSLDQGLQFLIQYYNGEERAKGNILERFSAQQFPDLHSELNLSSLELGDSALYFCASSVVRGGQETQYFGPGTRLLVL.

The rearrangement links TRBV11-2 to TRBJ2-1; 11 bases align to TRBD2. Germline V gene lookup returns CDR1 SGHAT and CDR2 FQNNGV. There are 15 residues in the CDR3. The trim removed 3 bases at V and 9 bases at J, leaving 7 bases unmatched. Written as DNA, the CDR3 is TGTGCCAGCAGCTTTGAACTAGCGGGGGACCCTGAGCAGTTCTTC. Translating it yields CASSFELAGDPEQFF. The variable domain in full, completed from reference TRBV11-2 and TRBJ2-1, reads EAGVAQSPRYKIIEKRQSVAFWCNPISGHATLYWYQQILGQGPKLLIQFQNNGVVDDSQLPKDRFSAERLKGVDSTLKIQPAKLEDSAVYLCASSFELAGDPEQFFGPGTRLTVL.

This sequence joins TRBV6-5 and TRBJ2-3; D is ambiguous. V gave up 7 bases and J gave up 0 bases, with 11 bases separating them. Germline CDR1 reads MNHEY; CDR2 reads SVGAGI. The CDR3 contains 14 residues. The CDR3 is CASKERASTDTQYF. CDR3 coding DNA: TGTGCCAGCAAAGAGCGTGCTAGCACAGATACGCAGTATTTT.

The chain links TRBV2 to TRBJ2-7, with no clear D. Germline V gene lookup returns CDR1 SNHLY and CDR2 FYNNEI. Trimming cost V 4 bases and J 0 bases, with 7 bases left between them. The CDR3 is made up of 13 amino acids. The CDR3 spells CASSGSLSYEQYF. The CDR3 DNA reads as TGTGCCAGCAGTGGTAGCCTCTCCTACGAGCAGTACTTC.

V usage is TRBV6-5 and J usage is TRBJ2-2; 9 nucleotides line up with TRBD2. CDR3 size: 16 residues. The germline V gene encodes CDR1 MNHEY and CDR2 SVGAGI. The trim removed 4 bases at V and 5 bases at J, leaving 8 bases unmatched. Written as DNA, the CDR3 is TGTGCCAGCAGTTTCCTTCTAGCGGGGAGGACCGGGGAGCTGTTTTTT. Amino acids: CASSFLLAGRTGELFF.

J is TRBJ1-6 and V is TRBV27, with TRBD1 matching over 9 bases. The CDR3 consists of 17 residues. Germline CDR1 and CDR2: MNHEY and SMNVEV (reference sequence). J gave up 1 base and V 4 bases, and 5 bases lay outside the gene matches. CDR3 sequence reads: CASSSPGQGSYNSPLHF. In nucleotides, the CDR3 is TGTGCCAGCAGTTCACCGGGACAGGGTTCCTATAATTCACCCCTCCACTTT.

The chain links TRBV7-9 to TRBJ2-2; D is unclear. CDR1 is SEHNR and CDR2 is FQNEAQ in the germline V gene (reference sequence). V was pared by 11 bases and J by 6 bases, with 13 bases between. There are 12 residues in the CDR3. The DNA of the CDR3 is TGTGCCGGGCAGGTGTCGGCCGGGGAGCTGTTTTTT. This codes for CAGQVSAGELFF. The variable domain in full, completed from reference TRBV7-9 and TRBJ2-2, reads DTGVSQNPRHKITKRGQNVTFRCDPISEHNRLYWYRQTLGQGPEFLTYFQNEAQLEKSRLLSDRFSAERPKGSFSTLEIQRTEQGDSAMYLCAGQVSAGELFFGEGSRLTVL.

The J gene is TRBJ1-5, the V gene TRBV5-6, with 7 bases lining up with TRBD1. V dropped 3 bases and J dropped 1; count of bases not matched to a gene: 10. This CDR3 comprises 17 residues. Germline CDR1 reads SGHDT; CDR2 reads YYEEEE. The CDR3 DNA reads TGTGCCAGCAGCTCACAGGGGATGGGCGGGAGCAATCAGCCCCAGCATTTT. It codes for CASSSQGMGGSNQPQHF.

The CDR3 spells CASSSGASNQPQHF. The CDR3 DNA follows: TGTGCCAGTAGTAGTGGGGCGAGCAATCAGCCCCAGCATTTT. The chain has TRBV19 and TRBJ1-5, with a tentative D call TRBD1 (5 bases). CDR1 is LNHDA, CDR2 SQIVND, per germline (reference sequence). V was cut by 4 bases and J by 1 base, with 8 bases left in between. This CDR3 comprises 14 residues.

The V and J genes are TRBV6-1 and TRBJ1-2, with D possibly matching TRBD1 (6 bases). Germline values: CDR1 MNHNS, CDR2 SASEGT. The CDR3 spans 17 residues. The germline V and J ends were trimmed by 2 bases and 2 bases, with 18 bases remaining between them. Here the CDR3 reads CASSEIQGAGENYGYTF. The CDR3, as DNA: TGTGCCAGCAGTGAAATTCAGGGAGCAGGGGAGAACTATGGCTACACCTTC.

V and J are TRBV11-2 and TRBJ1-2; the D is unclear. V dropped 0 bases and J dropped 2 bases, with 10 bases sitting between them. This CDR3 has 15 residues. Germline-derived CDR1 and CDR2 are SGHAT and FQNNGV. The CDR3 sequence: CASSLEVSVNYGYTF. The CDR3, as DNA: TGTGCCAGCAGCTTAGAAGTGAGCGTCAACTATGGCTACACCTTC. The full variable domain, rest sourced from reference TRBV11-2 and TRBJ1-2, is EAGVAQSPRYKIIEKRQSVAFWCNPISGHATLYWYQQILGQGPKLLIQFQNNGVVDDSQLPKDRFSAERLKGVDSTLKIQPAKLEDSAVYLCASSLEVSVNYGYTFGSGTRLTVV.

The chain uses TRBV5-1 and TRBJ1-6, with 7 nucleotides matching TRBD1. The CDR3 runs 14 residues. The junction had 15 bases not matched to a gene; V was cut back by 5 bases and J by 16 bases. The germline V gene has CDR1 SGHRS and CDR2 YFSETQ. CDR3 in DNA: TGCGCCAGCAGAGCCGGGACAGCAAATCCCTCGCTCCACTTT. Translating gives CASRAGTANPSLHF.